There are a few counts of the clone carrying this TCR beta chain. Its antigen is unidentified. J lost 2 bases, V lost 6 bases, and 5 bases had no gene match. Germline lookup yields CDR1 SNHLY and CDR2 FYNNEI. The CDR3 covers 14 residues. This specimen belongs to a study of OX40 agonist ivuxolimab in advanced cancers. The table came from immunoSEQ multiplex PCR; TCRdb's copy has only in-frame clones and leaves some out. The sample carries tens of thousands of clones, roughly 85% recorded once. Study-level results: CD8+ T cells (on average) carried more expanded clones than CD4+ T cells. Expanded peripheral T cells had an undetermined antigen specificity.

The chain is built from TRBV2 and TRBJ2-7, with TRBD1 matching 9 bases. Specimen: CD4+ or CD8+ T cells sorted from blood, collected in a trial of the OX40 agonist ivuxolimab. The receptor's source is an adult with an advanced solid tumor such as melanoma, head and neck, liver or kidney cancer. CDR3 nucleotides: TGTGCCAGCAGCCAACAGGGGGCCCCCTACGAGCAGTACTTC. It encodes CASSQQGAPYEQYF.